This TCR beta chain was sequenced during a study of T cells after yellow fever vaccination. It was through 5'RACE template switching that TCR cDNA was made, with a universal primer site and UMIs added. TCRdb independently ran MiXCR on the 5' RACE reads; one entry per CDR3 protein. The sample has approximately 550,000 distinct CDR3 sequences, 15% to 20% seen once. Study results and caveats: High-abundance clonotypes from the bulk population could contaminate FACS-sorted repertoires. Weaker overall, the secondary response nonetheless peaked faster (day 5 versus 15).

There are a few counts of this clonotype. No antigen is known for it. Trimming cost V 5 bases and J 9 bases; bases outside gene matches: 2. The CDR3 is 10 amino acids. The germline V gene encodes CDR1 GTSNPN and CDR2 SVGIG (reference sequence). The source is a man aged 25 to 45 who received the YFV17D yellow fever vaccine. The gene calls are TRBV30 and TRBJ2-3; 7 nucleotides align to TRBD1. Material: PBMCs, obtained 15 days after the yellow fever booster vaccination. In DNA form, the CDR3 reads TGTGCCTGGTCACAGGGGACGCAGTATTTT. Residues: CAWSQGTQYF.